This TCR beta chain was sequenced in a study of CD8 T cells in ankylosing spondylitis. Via MiXCR, TCRdb re-called the 5' RACE reads, giving one row per CDR3 protein. Of some 140,000 distinct CDR3 sequences listed, approximately 7.4% are singletons. Study results and limitations: A TCR beta motif of under ten highly homologous variants appeared characteristic of ankylosing spondylitis blood.

At least ten counts were recorded for this clonotype. Its antigen is as yet unknown. The receptor comes from a female donor with ankylosing spondylitis or in good health (not recorded which). Material for sequencing was blood, either unsorted or a sorted T cell fraction (not recorded which).

The CDR3 protein is CASWVTNTGELFF. CDR3 nucleotides: TGTGCCAGCTGGGTAACGAACACCGGGGAGCTGTTTTTT. This chain links TRBV12-3 or TRBV12-4 with TRBJ2-2; D unclear. This CDR3 spans 13 amino acids. With 8 bases removed from V and 0 bases from J, the gap between germline ends came to 7 bases.